This T cell receptor beta chain derives from a study of blood T cell repertoires in COVID-19 (dated by TCRdb to about 2020). In terms of the full investigation: Samples from collaborators originated in the United States, Italy and Spain and spanned both the acute and convalescent phases of COVID-19. Samples were obtained from the ongoing ImmuneRACE study (first 160 participants) and from approximately 1,200 subjects provided by 6 global collaborators. Deeply sampled blood TCRbeta repertoires from subjects exposed to, actively infected with, or recovered from COVID-19 were included in the dataset. Nearly every sample came with metadata listing a de-identified subject ID, COVID-19 status, age in years and sex. Where available, HLA class I and class II types were obtained from metadata supplied by the sample provider rather than from assay-based typing. The repertoires were made available in a free public database intended to serve as a resource for research on the immune response to SARS-CoV-2. The prospective study material was composed of cDNA or gDNA derived from T cells, B-cell-depleted T cells, or PBMCs. Summary of the overall study and its limitations: The amount of clinical and demographic metadata varied by source and participant and was provided uncurated.

TCRbeta CDR3 regions were amplified from genomic DNA using the immunoSEQ Assay, a bias-controlled multiplex PCR. Concerning the study's data processing: Nucleated cell counts per sample were estimated from amplification of reference gene primers within the assay. Sequence reads were collapsed and filtered to measure the absolute abundance of every unique TCRbeta CDR3 rearrangement. For each sample, productive Simpson clonality was calculated by taking the square root of Simpson's diversity index across productive rearrangements. As stored in TCRdb, this immuneACCESS dataset retains in-frame rearrangements with V and J assigned. A fraction of the clones does not appear; measured against another copy, unresolved V genes explain less than half of the discrepancy, and the remainder lacks a known reason. V, J and clone size derive from that table, while D and trimming were established from the DNA sequence. This sample lists roughly 340,000 clones; around nine tenths were detected once. The ten largest clones take up about 3.5% of the sample.

Notes on this clone: Its antigen is unknown. No base qualities exist here, and no much larger clone lies one base off it.

Another Seattle source contributed samples from volunteer blood donors who had recovered from COVID-19. Whole blood was collected in K2EDTA tubes by collaborating institutions according to the institutions' own protocols. Collaborator samples were shipped for TCRbeta analysis as frozen whole blood, isolated PBMCs, or DNA extracted from either sample type. CDR1 SGHTS and CDR2 YDEGEE are derived from the germline V gene. From cysteine to phenylalanine, the CDR3 is 17 amino acids long. Of all the DNA, just the CDR3 is kept, 51 bases in frame from base 1. Trimming costs V 2 bases and J 0 bases, and their ends lie 15 bases apart.

The clonotype was recovered from a woman younger than 30 who had recovered from COVID-19. The chain joins TRBV5-8 to TRBJ1-5; the D gene lacks a confident call. Sequencing was performed on peripheral blood. The nucleotide sequence is given as TGTGCCAGCAGCTTTTGGGCGGAGCGGGGTAGCAATCAGCCCCAGCATTTT. Its translation is CASSFWAERGSNQPQHF.